This T cell receptor (beta chain) comes out of a study of vaccination and CD4 T cells after COVID-19. Treatment noted: roughly 11-day PBMC culture with coronavirus spike peptide pools or control peptides (ViraFEST assay). ViraFEST grew antigen-specific T cells using peptide pools, then sequenced TCRs. Peptide pools at about 9.7 ug/ml, together with around 10 IU/ml IL-2, were added to cultures of more than 1.5 million PBMCs per well. The CDR3 is made up of 12 amino acids. V lost 5 bases to trimming and J lost 5 bases; unmatched junction nucleotides: 2. The germline CDR1 and CDR2 sequences are DFQATT and SNEGSKA (reference sequence). At the Johns Hopkins FTIC core, DNA taken from cultured CD4+ T cells was sequenced by way of the Oncomine TCR Beta short-read assay. From the PCR reads, TCRdb called clonotypes with MiXCR, one entry per CDR3 protein. The profile shows tens of thousands of distinct CDR3 sequences, around 48% of them singletons.

In the case of this clonotype: Its antigen is currently unknown.

V is TRBV20-1 and J is TRBJ2-1; 8 bases map to TRBD2. Material for sequencing was CD4+ T cells from blood, cultured in vitro. The source of this sequence is a human donor who had recovered from COVID-19. CDR3: CSARTSNNEQFF. Written as DNA, the CDR3 is TGCAGTGCTCGGACTAGCAACAATGAGCAGTTCTTC.